These 22 T cell receptor beta chains were sequenced from one sample in a study of cytomegalovirus exposure and HLA in healthy donors. PCR was performed using 60 Vbeta and 13 Jbeta primers. Data came from immunoSEQ multiplex PCR; TCRdb stores just in-frame clones and leaves some out. This repertoire shows 130,000 or so clones, 60% to 80% found once; its top ten account for under 2%. The sequencing input was PBMCs. The receptors shown here come from a female donor in good health and CMV-seronegative.

The gene calls are TRBV11-2 and TRBJ2-5; D unclear. V lost 5 bases to trimming and J lost 1 base, with 8 bases between them. The CDR3 runs 13 residues. CDR1 and CDR2 from the germline V gene are SGHAT and FQNNGV. The chain's CDR3 is CASSLYSQETQYF. In DNA form, the CDR3 reads TGTGCCAGCAGCCTATACAGCCAAGAGACCCAGTACTTC.

The V and J genes are TRBV4-1 and TRBJ1-5, with TRBD1 matching over 11 bases. This CDR3 comprises 15 residues. The germline gives CDR1 MGHRA, CDR2 YSYEKL. With 3 bases clipped from V and 5 bases from J, the junction kept 3 bases outside the gene matches. This CDR3 is CASSQLDRGHQPQHF. As DNA, the CDR3 is TGCGCCAGCAGCCAGCTGGACAGGGGGCATCAGCCCCAGCATTTT.

J is TRBJ2-6 and V is TRBV7-8, with D possibly being TRBD1 (5 bases). This CDR3 contains 18 residues. Germline CDR1 and CDR2: SGHVS and FQNEAQ. V was pared by 3 bases and J by 1 base, with 16 bases between. The CDR3 nucleotides are TGTGCCAGCAGCTTGATTTTCCAGGGTATATCTGGGGCCAACGTCCTGACTTTC. Protein: CASSLIFQGISGANVLTF.

V usage is TRBV10-1 and J usage is TRBJ1-2, with a tentative D call TRBD1 (6 bases). The CDR3 covers 14 residues. Trimming removed 0 bases at V and 7 bases at J, with 12 bases between. Germline V gives CDR1 WNHNN, CDR2 SYGVQD (reference sequence). In nucleotides, the CDR3 is TGCGCCAGCAGTGAGTCCCGACAGGCGGGTGGCTACACCTTC. Translating it yields CASSESRQAGGYTF.

The genes are TRBV7-3 and TRBJ2-3; D is perhaps TRBD1 (5 bases). Germline values: CDR1 SGHTA, CDR2 FQGTGA. The CDR3 runs 13 residues. With 4 bases removed from V and 5 bases from J, the gap between germline ends came to 10 bases. The CDR3 DNA sequence: TGTGCCAGCAGCTCCGGACACTTAGATACGCAGTATTTT. Amino acids: CASSSGHLDTQYF.

V usage is TRBV11-2 and J usage is TRBJ1-5; D call uncertain. Germline V gene data show CDR1 as SGHAT and CDR2 as FQNNGV. Between the trimmed V and J ends, which lost 4 bases and 7 bases, there was a span of 11 bases. The CDR3 has 13 residues. The CDR3 nucleotides read TGTGCCAGCAGCTCCGGTTCCGGGCAGCCCCAGCATTTT. Its protein product is CASSSGSGQPQHF.

The chain carries TRBV7-3 and TRBJ2-1; unclear D gene. V dropped 1 base and J dropped 3 bases, with 16 bases sitting between them. This CDR3 spans 17 amino acids. From germline, CDR1 is SGHTA and CDR2 FQGTGA. The CDR3, as DNA: TGTGCCAGCAGCTTAAGTTATCCGTCGCAGTTCTACAATGAGCAGTTCTTC. It yields the protein CASSLSYPSQFYNEQFF.

This sequence joins TRBV10-3 and TRBJ1-1; a weak D match, TRBD1 (5 bases). The germline CDR1 and CDR2 sequences are ENHRY and SYGVKD. With 4 bases removed from V and 1 base from J, the gap between germline ends came to 13 bases. The CDR3 runs 15 residues. The chain's CDR3 is CAISVWQGRNTEAFF. The CDR3 nucleotides are TGTGCCATCAGTGTTTGGCAGGGTAGGAACACTGAAGCTTTCTTT.

This chain joins TRBV2 and TRBJ1-5; D remains ambiguous. Germline V gives CDR1 SNHLY, CDR2 FYNNEI. Between the trimmed V and J ends, which lost 6 bases and 4 bases, there was a span of 10 bases. There are 13 residues in the CDR3. CDR3 amino acids: CASRGGGNQPQHF. The CDR3 bases are TGTGCCAGCAGGGGAGGAGGGAATCAGCCCCAGCATTTT.

The chain carries TRBV7-8 and TRBJ2-1, with D maybe TRBD2 (6 bases). This CDR3 region has 15 residues. The V gene's germline CDR1 is SGHVS and CDR2 FQNEAQ. The ends were cut back, 4 bases at V and 1 base at J, with 11 bases in the middle. The CDR3 reads CASSSSGPSYNEQFF. In DNA form, the CDR3 reads TGTGCCAGCAGCTCCAGCGGGCCTTCCTACAATGAGCAGTTCTTC.

This chain connects TRBV5-4 to TRBJ2-7, with D perhaps TRBD2 (6 bases). Germline CDR1 reads SGHNT; CDR2 reads YYREEE (reference sequence). The CDR3 has 13 residues. The V end lost 4 bases, the J end lost 4 bases, and 12 bases lay between the germline ends. The CDR3 sequence is CASSAPGVYEQYF. For the CDR3, the DNA is TGTGCCAGCAGCGCCCCGGGGGTTTACGAGCAGTACTTC.

V is TRBV29-1 and J is TRBJ2-2, with D unclear. With 6 bases removed from V and 4 bases from J, the gap between germline ends came to 15 bases. The CDR3 extends over 14 amino acids. CDR1 and CDR2 from the germline V gene are SQVTM and ANQGSEA. In nucleotides, the CDR3 is TGCAGCGTGGGCTTTGGTTCCGGCACCGGGGAGCTGTTTTTT. Protein: CSVGFGSGTGELFF.

The chain has TRBV6-5 and TRBJ1-2, with D possibly matching TRBD1 (5 bases). The germline gives CDR1 MNHEY, CDR2 SVGAGI. V was pared by 6 bases and J by 6 bases, with 17 bases between. CDR3 length equals 14 residues. As DNA, the CDR3 is TGTGCCAGCAGCCCCAAAAGTCAGGGAAATGGCTACACCTTC. It specifies CASSPKSQGNGYTF.

The gene calls are TRBV7-9 and TRBJ2-3; a possible D gene is TRBD1 (5 bases). CDR3 length: 14 residues. Germline CDR1 reads SEHNR; CDR2 reads FQNEAQ (reference sequence). Trimming left V 0 bases short and J 5 bases short, with 9 bases between. The CDR3 region has the DNA TGTGCCAGCAGCTTAGCCCAGGGTGGAGATACGCAGTATTTT. This encodes CASSLAQGGDTQYF.

The chain couples TRBV19 to TRBJ1-1, with 8 bases lining up with TRBD1. This CDR3 is 13 amino acids long. The junction had 7 bases not matched to a gene; V was cut back by 8 bases and J by 5 bases. Germline V gene data show CDR1 as LNHDA and CDR2 as SQIVND (reference sequence). The CDR3, as DNA: TGTGCCAGTCAGGCAGGGGGCCTGACTGAAGCTTTCTTT. Amino acid sequence: CASQAGGLTEAFF.

This sequence joins TRBV15 and TRBJ2-7; no reliable D call. Germline CDR1 reads LNHNV; CDR2 reads YYDKDF (reference sequence). This CDR3 has 13 residues. Trimming left V 0 bases short and J 0 bases short, with 3 bases between. The CDR3: CATSRDLSYEQYF. The CDR3 DNA reads TGTGCCACCAGCAGAGACCTCTCCTACGAGCAGTACTTC.

The chain employs TRBV11-2 and TRBJ2-1; 8 nucleotides align to TRBD2. V shed 5 bases and J 2 bases; nucleotides not matched to a gene: 8. This CDR3 spans 16 amino acids. From germline, CDR1 is SGHAT and CDR2 FQNNGV. The CDR3 loop is CASSRIYSGTYNEQFF. In DNA form, the CDR3 reads TGTGCCAGCAGCAGAATCTATAGCGGGACCTACAATGAGCAGTTCTTC.

The chain joins TRBV6-4 to TRBJ2-5; a possible D gene is TRBD1 (6 bases). The germline V gene encodes CDR1 MRHNA and CDR2 SNTAGT. V lost 6 bases and J 2 bases, leaving 16 bases between the germline ends. The CDR3 is made up of 15 amino acids. The CDR3 nucleotides read TGTGCCAGCAGCCCAGGGGCTAGGGAACAAGAGACCCAGTACTTC. This gives the protein CASSPGAREQETQYF.

This chain joins TRBV11-3 and TRBJ1-1, with unresolved D. CDR3 length: 15 residues. The germline gives CDR1 SGHNT, CDR2 YENEEA. Trimming pared 3 bases from V and 9 bases from J, leaving 20 bases between. For the CDR3, the DNA is TGTGCCAGCAGCTTCTACAGAGAGACCATGCAGAAAGCTTTCTTT. It specifies CASSFYRETMQKAFF. Using reference TRBV11-3 and TRBJ1-1 for the parts outside the CDR3, the full variable domain is EAGVVQSPRYKIIEKKQPVAFWCNPISGHNTLYWYLQNLGQGPELLIRYENEEAVDDSQLPKDRFSAERLKGVDSTLKIQPAELGDSAVYLCASSFYRETMQKAFFGQGTRLTVV.

In this sample, this clone turned up once. The chain has TRBV30 and TRBJ2-3; 10 bases fit TRBD2. This CDR3 contains 13 residues. With V trimmed by 4 bases and J by 3 bases, 1 base remained unmatched. CDR1 and CDR2 from the germline V gene are GTSNPN and SVGIG (reference sequence). The DNA for the CDR3 is TGTGCCTGGACTAGCGGGGGTACAGATACGCAGTATTTT. Its protein is CAWTSGGTDTQYF.

This clone was found once. The chain links TRBV5-1 to TRBJ1-2; TRBD1 matches 8 bases. The CDR3 totals 15 residues. Looked up from germline, CDR1 is SGHRS and CDR2 is YFSETQ. Unmatched junction bases numbered 4, after V lost 0 bases and J lost 3 bases. The CDR3 DNA is TGCGCCAGCAGCTTGGAGGCGACAGGGGACTATGGCTACACCTTC. Its translation: CASSLEATGDYGYTF.

The chain employs TRBV9 and TRBJ1-1; D is perhaps TRBD1 (6 bases). The ends were cut back, 0 bases at V and 4 bases at J, with 13 bases in the middle. The CDR3 is made up of 15 amino acids. Germline loops: CDR1 SGDLS, CDR2 YYNGEE. The chain's CDR3 is CASSVDGRGGTEAFF. As DNA, the CDR3 is TGTGCCAGCAGCGTAGACGGCAGGGGCGGCACTGAAGCTTTCTTT. The whole variable domain, filled in from reference TRBV9 and TRBJ1-1, reads DSGVTQTPKHLITATGQRVTLRCSPRSGDLSVYWYQQSLDQGLQFLIQYYNGEERAKGNILERFSAQQFPDLHSELNLSSLELGDSALYFCASSVDGRGGTEAFFGQGTRLTVV.